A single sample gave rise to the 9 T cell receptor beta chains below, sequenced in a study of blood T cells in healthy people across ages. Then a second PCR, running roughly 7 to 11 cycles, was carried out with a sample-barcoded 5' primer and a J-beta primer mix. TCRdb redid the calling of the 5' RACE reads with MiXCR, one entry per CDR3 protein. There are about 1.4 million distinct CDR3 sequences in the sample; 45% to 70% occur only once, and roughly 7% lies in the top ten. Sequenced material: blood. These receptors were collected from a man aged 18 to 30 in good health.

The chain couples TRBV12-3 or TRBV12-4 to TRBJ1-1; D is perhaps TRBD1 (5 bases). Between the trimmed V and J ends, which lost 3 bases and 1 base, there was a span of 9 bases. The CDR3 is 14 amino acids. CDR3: CASSLDTRNTEAFF. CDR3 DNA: TGTGCCAGCAGTTTGGACACCCGGAACACTGAAGCTTTCTTT.

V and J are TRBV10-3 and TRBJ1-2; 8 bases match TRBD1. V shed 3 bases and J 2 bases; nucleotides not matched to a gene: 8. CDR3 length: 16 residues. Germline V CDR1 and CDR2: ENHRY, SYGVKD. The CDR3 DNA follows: TGTGCCATCAGTGACGGAAGGACAGGGATAAACTATGGCTACACCTTC. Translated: CAISDGRTGINYGYTF.

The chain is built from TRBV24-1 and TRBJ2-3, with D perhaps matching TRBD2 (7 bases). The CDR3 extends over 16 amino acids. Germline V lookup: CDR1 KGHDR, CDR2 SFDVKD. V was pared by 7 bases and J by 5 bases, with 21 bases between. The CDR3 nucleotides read TGTGCCACCAGCCCCCGGGGAGGGGGGGCCGTAGATACGCAGTATTTT. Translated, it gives CATSPRGGGAVDTQYF.

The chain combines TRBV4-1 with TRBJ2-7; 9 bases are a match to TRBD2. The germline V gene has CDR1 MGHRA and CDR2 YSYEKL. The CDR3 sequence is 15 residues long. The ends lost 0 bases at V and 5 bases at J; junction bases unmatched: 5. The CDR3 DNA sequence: TGCGCCAGCAGCCAAGACCGCGGGGGGGCCCACGAGCAGTACTTC. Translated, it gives CASSQDRGGAHEQYF.

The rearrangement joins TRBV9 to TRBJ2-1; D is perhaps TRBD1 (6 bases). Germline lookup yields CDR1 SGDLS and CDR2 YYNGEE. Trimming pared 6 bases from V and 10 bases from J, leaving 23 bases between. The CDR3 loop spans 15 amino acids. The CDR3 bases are TGTGCCAGCAACCCTAGTACAGGGATGCTTGGGGAGCAGTTCTTC. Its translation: CASNPSTGMLGEQFF.

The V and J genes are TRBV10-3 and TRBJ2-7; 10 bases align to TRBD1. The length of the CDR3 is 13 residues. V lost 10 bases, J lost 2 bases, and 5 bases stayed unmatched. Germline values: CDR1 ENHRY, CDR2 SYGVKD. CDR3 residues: CANSGTGAYEQYF. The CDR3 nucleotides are TGTGCCAACTCCGGGACAGGGGCCTACGAGCAGTACTTC.

In nucleotides, the CDR3 is TGTGCCAGCAGTTTCGTAGCGAGTACCGGGGAGCTGTTTTTT. Encoded protein: CASSFVASTGELFF. V and J are TRBV12-3 or TRBV12-4 and TRBJ2-2, with D possibly TRBD2 on 5 matching bases. The CDR3 totals 14 residues. With 3 bases removed from V and 5 bases from J, the gap between germline ends came to 10 bases.

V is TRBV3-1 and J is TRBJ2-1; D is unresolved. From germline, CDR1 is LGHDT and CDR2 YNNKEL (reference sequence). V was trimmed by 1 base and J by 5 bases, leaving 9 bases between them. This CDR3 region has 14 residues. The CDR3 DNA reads TGTGCCAGCAGCCAAGCTGCTAGGGACAATGAGCAGTTCTTC. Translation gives CASSQAARDNEQFF.

The CDR3 reads CASSLFGSGNEQYF. DNA for the CDR3: TGCGCCAGCAGCTTGTTCGGCTCAGGGAATGAGCAGTACTTC. The gene calls are TRBV5-1 and TRBJ2-7; tentatively, D is TRBD1 (5 bases). CDR1 is SGHRS and CDR2 is YFSETQ in the germline V gene. The CDR3 runs to 14 residues. V lost 1 base and J 7 bases, leaving 15 bases between the germline ends.